This T cell receptor (beta chain) was documented in a study of PD-1 blockade in classical Hodgkin lymphoma (TCRdb year 2020). About the study as a whole: Nivolumab dosing was 3 mg/kg intravenously every 2 weeks, continuing until either disease progression or unacceptable toxicity. To define a peripheral blood immune signature of response to PD-1 blockade in classical Hodgkin lymphoma, the study combined TCR beta sequencing with CyTOF.

This clone was seen once. What antigen it recognizes has not been identified. Qualities for individual bases were not recorded, and no much larger clone is one base off. The time point label for this specimen denotes: cycle 4 day 1 (C4D1), after five to seven weeks of nivolumab. Every trial patient had relapsed after autologous stem cell transplantation, and cohorts A, B and C differed in prior brentuximab vedotin exposure. A total of 50 to 70 patients with relapsed/refractory classical Hodgkin lymphoma made up the trial cohort, and each patient's best overall response was complete response, partial response or progressive disease. In the multi-cohort phase II CheckMate 205 trial, trial patients received single-agent nivolumab. An independent review committee assessed best overall response by applying the 2007 International Working Group response criteria. Trial PBMCs were collected immediately before nivolumab initiation (C1D1) and during therapy at cycle 2 day 1 and cycle 4 day 1. Peripheral blood was collected in 8 mL Vacutainer Cell Preparation Tubes, from which PBMCs were isolated by centrifugation and then cryopreserved.

CDR1 and CDR2 (SGHVS, FNYEAQ) derive from the germline V gene. V loses 5 bases at its end and J loses 4 bases; junction bases beyond the gene matches: 4. The CDR3 contains 15 residues, cysteine and phenylalanine counted. CDR3 DNA is the only sequence kept; it has 45 bases, read in frame from the first base. Genomic DNA was isolated using the Qiagen DNeasy kit from unsorted PBMCs as well as from negatively selected CD4+ and CD8+ fractions. TCR beta CDR3 regions were subjected to amplification by immunoSEQ multiplex PCR with primers that anneal to V and J segments. A synthetic immune receptor repertoire was used to minimize amplification bias, and any residual bias was removed computationally once sequencing was done. In the source study's methods: Custom Python scripts were used to quantify repertoire diversity as the Shannon entropy index. Unsorted, CD4+ and CD8+ repertoires were examined separately, except in combined analyses, for which CD4+ and CD8+ sequences were merged in silico. A clone was considered expanded if an increase in frequency of at least 2-fold after treatment relative to C1D1 was found, and a pseudocount of 0.5 was applied to clones undetected at baseline. Clones with 0 or 1 copy at C1D1 were defined as singleton clones, while clones with 2 or more copies were defined as non-singleton clones. By matching protein sequences in sorted samples from the same patient, clones expanded in unsorted samples were annotated as CD4+, CD8+ or unknown. Wilcoxon tests on paired samples were used to test changes in diversity from C1D1 to C4D1. TCRdb retrieved this table from immuneACCESS and kept in-frame rearrangements only. Not all clones are present; in checked studies, unresolved V genes account for under half, and no reason is known for the remainder. V and J calls and clone size come straight from that table; D and trimming were deduced from the DNA. This sample lists tens of thousands of clones; about nine tenths were detected once. The ten largest clones represent 2.5% to 3.5% of the sample.

Results and caveats for the whole study, not just this receptor: Trial patients achieving complete response had baseline diversity similar to newly diagnosed patients, whereas partial responders and progressors had significantly lower diversity. Newly diagnosed patients were reported to have lower baseline TCR diversity than healthy donors, and relapsed/refractory patients were reported to have lower baseline TCR diversity still. Patients starting nivolumab less than 1 year after ASCT had lower diversity and were excluded from later analyses to avoid confounding by immune reconstitution. The study was restricted to a single clinical trial cohort, and the causes of repertoire differences, possibly disease activity or prior therapy, were left undefined. CD4+ but not CD8+ TCR diversity rose significantly by C4D1 (p=0.0027 vs p=0.16), most apparent in complete responders (p=0.02).

This receptor was obtained from a human donor with classical Hodgkin lymphoma. The chain links TRBV7-6 with TRBJ2-1, with 11 central nucleotides matching TRBD2. Sample: peripheral blood mononuclear cells (PBMCs), taken before the fourth cycle of nivolumab. The nucleotide sequence is TGTGCCAGCAGCGTACTAGCGGGGGCATACAATGAGCAGTTCTTC. Its protein reads: CASSVLAGAYNEQFF.